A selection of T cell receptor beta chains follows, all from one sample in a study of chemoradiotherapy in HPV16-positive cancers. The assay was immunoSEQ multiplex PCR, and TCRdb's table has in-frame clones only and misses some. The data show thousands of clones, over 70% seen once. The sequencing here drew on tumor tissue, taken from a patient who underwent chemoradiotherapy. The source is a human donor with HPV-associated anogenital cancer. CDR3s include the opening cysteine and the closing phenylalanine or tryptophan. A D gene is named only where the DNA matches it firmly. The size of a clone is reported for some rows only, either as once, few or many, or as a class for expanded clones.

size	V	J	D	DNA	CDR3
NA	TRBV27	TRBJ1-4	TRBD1	TGTGCCAGCAGTTTATCTTTGACAGGGGCGAATGAAAAACTGTTTTTT	CASSLSLTGANEKLFF
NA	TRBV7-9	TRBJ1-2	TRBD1	TGTGCCAGCAGTCCACAGGGGGCCCTTTCCTATGGCTACACCTTC	CASSPQGALSYGYTF
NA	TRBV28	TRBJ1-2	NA	TGTGCCAGCAGTCCCCGGGGACGAAATTGGGATGGCTACACCTTC	CASSPRGRNWDGYTF
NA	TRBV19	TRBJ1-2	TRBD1	TGTGCCAGTAGTCGCGAACCCGGGACAGGTTTCGGCTACACCTTC	CASSREPGTGFGYTF
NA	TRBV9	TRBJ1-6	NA	TGTGCCAGCAGCGTAGCTCAGGGGATTGGTTCACCCCTCCACTTT	CASSVAQGIGSPLHF
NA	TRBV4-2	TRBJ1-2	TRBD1	TGTGCCAGCAGCCAGGAACCGGGACAGCTAAGCTATGGCTACACCTTC	CASSQEPGQLSYGYTF
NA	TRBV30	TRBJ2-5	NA	TGTGCCTGGAGTAGGGACACTCAAGAGACCCAGTACTTC	CAWSRDTQETQYF
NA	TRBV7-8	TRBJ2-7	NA	TGTGCCAGCAGCTTAGATAGTATCGAGCAGTACTTC	CASSLDSIEQYF
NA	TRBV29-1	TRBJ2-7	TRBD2	TGCAGCGTTGGACTAGCGGGGGGCCCCGGATACGAGCAGTACTTC	CSVGLAGGPGYEQYF
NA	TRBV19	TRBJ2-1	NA	TGTGCCAGTAGTATAGCGCCGATCAGAAAGTCATGGGTTGGTGAGCAGTTCTTC	CASSIAPIRKSWVGEQFF
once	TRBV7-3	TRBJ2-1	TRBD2	TGTGCCAGCAGCCCGAATAGCGGGGGGGAGGGCTACAATGAGCAGTTCTTC	CASSPNSGGEGYNEQFF
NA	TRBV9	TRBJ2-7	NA	TGTGCCAGCAGCGTAGAAGGATCAGGGGGGGCCTACGAGCAGTACTTC	CASSVEGSGGAYEQYF
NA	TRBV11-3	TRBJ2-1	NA	TGTGCCAGCAGCTTAGATGCCGGTTTAGTGGAGCAGTTCTTC	CASSLDAGLVEQFF
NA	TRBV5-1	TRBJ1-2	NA	TGCGCCAGCAGCCTGGTTGGTGGAGGCTACACCTTC	CASSLVGGGYTF
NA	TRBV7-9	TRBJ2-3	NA	TGTGCCAGCAGCGGAGAGGGGCGTGGAAGGGGCGCATATACGCAGTATTTT	CASSGEGRGRGAYTQYF
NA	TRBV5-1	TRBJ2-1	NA	TGCGCCAGCAGCTTGGACACAGGGAGCTCCTACAATGAGCAGTTCTTC	CASSLDTGSSYNEQFF
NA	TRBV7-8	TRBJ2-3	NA	TGTGCCAGCAGCTTAGGGGAGGGGGGGAGCACTGATACGCAGTATTTT	CASSLGEGGSTDTQYF